Listed below are T cell receptor beta chains from one sample, sequenced in a study of vaccination effects on CD4 cells after COVID-19. Their antigens remain unidentified. Only in-frame clones appear in the TCRdb table, and some are missing; sequencing was by immunoSEQ multiplex PCR. The sample records 45,000 or so clones, about three quarters being singletons. Sequences were derived from CD4+ T cells from PBMCs cultured without peptide, sampled after COVID-19 vaccination. These receptors came from a human donor who received a COVID-19 vaccine. Both conserved end residues are part of each CDR3. The D gene is left open where the match is weak. Clone size is stated in some rows and not others, as once, few, many or a class when expanded.

CDR3 protein: CASKVANYGYTF; CDR3 DNA: TGTGCCAGCAAAGTAGCTAACTATGGCTACACCTTC; clone size: -; V gene: TRBV6-5; D gene: -; J gene: TRBJ1-2
CDR3 protein: CASSPYVGGYTF; CDR3 DNA: TGTGCCAGCTCACCATACGTCGGGGGCTACACCTTC; clone size: -; V gene: TRBV18; D gene: -; J gene: TRBJ1-2
CDR3 protein: CASSEALHFWDSNPRTEETQYF; CDR3 DNA: TGTGCCAGCAGTGAAGCGCTTCATTTCTGGGACAGCAACCCAAGGACGGAAGAGACCCAGTACTTC; clone size: few; V gene: TRBV2; D gene: TRBD1; J gene: TRBJ2-5
CDR3 protein: CASSSIAPAGTDTQYF; CDR3 DNA: TGTGCCAGCAGCTCAATAGCGCCGGCCGGCACAGATACGCAGTATTTT; clone size: -; V gene: TRBV11-2; D gene: -; J gene: TRBJ2-3
CDR3 protein: CASSVVGTANTGELFF; CDR3 DNA: TGTGCCAGCAGCGTAGTAGGGACCGCGAACACCGGGGAGCTGTTTTTT; clone size: -; V gene: TRBV9; D gene: -; J gene: TRBJ2-2
CDR3 protein: CASSAPEGGYTF; CDR3 DNA: TGTGCCAGCAGCGCTCCAGAGGGAGGCTACACCTTC; clone size: -; V gene: TRBV9; D gene: -; J gene: TRBJ1-2
CDR3 protein: CASSIQGDTEAFF; CDR3 DNA: TGTGCCAGCAGTATACAGGGAGACACTGAAGCTTTCTTT; clone size: -; V gene: TRBV11-2; D gene: -; J gene: TRBJ1-1
CDR3 protein: CASSYQSGGGGEAFF; CDR3 DNA: TGTGCCAGCAGTTACCAATCAGGGGGCGGGGGTGAAGCTTTCTTT; clone size: once; V gene: TRBV25-1; D gene: TRBD1; J gene: TRBJ1-1
CDR3 protein: CASSDLAGRGRDTQYF; CDR3 DNA: TGTGCCAGCAGTGACCTGGCGGGCAGGGGGAGAGATACGCAGTATTTT; clone size: -; V gene: TRBV6-4; D gene: TRBD1; J gene: TRBJ2-3
CDR3 protein: CASSLSYPGAGNTIYF; CDR3 DNA: TGTGCCAGCAGTTTATCGTACCCAGGGGCTGGAAACACCATATATTTT; clone size: -; V gene: TRBV27; D gene: -; J gene: TRBJ1-3
CDR3 protein: CSASLRGPGEQFF; CDR3 DNA: TGCAGTGCTAGTCTGCGGGGACCAGGTGAGCAGTTCTTC; clone size: -; V gene: TRBV20-1; D gene: -; J gene: TRBJ2-1
CDR3 protein: CASSFSLFGLDNTGELFF; CDR3 DNA: TGTGCCAGCAGCTTCAGTCTTTTTGGATTAGACAACACCGGGGAGCTGTTTTTT; clone size: -; V gene: TRBV5-4; D gene: -; J gene: TRBJ2-2
CDR3 protein: CASSDWTGVTNTGELFF; CDR3 DNA: TGCGCCAGCAGTGATTGGACGGGTGTTACGAACACCGGGGAGCTGTTTTTT; clone size: -; V gene: TRBV10-1; D gene: -; J gene: TRBJ2-2
CDR3 protein: CASISGGAGETQYF; CDR3 DNA: TGTGCCAGCATAAGCGGGGGGGCTGGAGAGACCCAGTACTTC; clone size: once; V gene: TRBV6-5; D gene: TRBD2; J gene: TRBJ2-5
CDR3 protein: CASSQSGLTGGEKLFF; CDR3 DNA: TGTGCCAGCAGTCAAAGTGGGCTGACAGGGGGGGAAAAACTGTTTTTT; clone size: few; V gene: TRBV2; D gene: TRBD1; J gene: TRBJ1-4
CDR3 protein: CASKEGGQLRVSPLHF; CDR3 DNA: TGTGCCAGTAAAGAGGGTGGGCAACTCCGCGTATCACCCCTCCACTTT; clone size: -; V gene: TRBV19; D gene: -; J gene: TRBJ1-6
CDR3 protein: CASSPAQGALNEQFF; CDR3 DNA: TGTGCCAGCAGTCCAGCCCAGGGGGCTCTTAATGAGCAGTTCTTC; clone size: -; V gene: TRBV2; D gene: TRBD1; J gene: TRBJ2-1
CDR3 protein: CASSLAEYEQYF; CDR3 DNA: TGTGCCAGCAGCTTGGCAGAGTACGAGCAGTACTTC; clone size: -; V gene: TRBV5-6; D gene: -; J gene: TRBJ2-7
CDR3 protein: CASRAGQNQETQYF; CDR3 DNA: TGTGCCAGCAGGGCAGGGCAAAATCAAGAGACCCAGTACTTC; clone size: -; V gene: TRBV6-5; D gene: -; J gene: TRBJ2-5
CDR3 protein: CATSDFSGIHHF; CDR3 DNA: TGTGCCACCAGTGATTTTTCCGGGATTCATCATTTT; clone size: -; V gene: TRBV24-1; D gene: -; J gene: TRBJ1-5
CDR3 protein: CSVDRDSASWNEQFF; CDR3 DNA: TGCAGCGTTGACAGGGATTCGGCCTCTTGGAATGAGCAGTTCTTC; clone size: -; V gene: TRBV29-1; D gene: -; J gene: TRBJ2-1
CDR3 protein: CASSTRTGEETQYF; CDR3 DNA: TGTGCCAGCTCAACCCGGACAGGGGAAGAGACCCAGTACTTC; clone size: -; V gene: TRBV18; D gene: TRBD1; J gene: TRBJ2-5
CDR3 protein: CASSLIPAFEAFF; CDR3 DNA: TGTGCCAGCAGTTTAATTCCCGCTTTTGAAGCTTTCTTT; clone size: -; V gene: TRBV12-3/TRBV12-4; D gene: -; J gene: TRBJ1-1
CDR3 protein: CASSLDRINTIYF; CDR3 DNA: TGTGCCAGCAGCTTGGATAGGATAAACACCATATATTTT; clone size: -; V gene: TRBV5-6; D gene: -; J gene: TRBJ1-3
CDR3 protein: CASSLGCRGIPEAFF; CDR3 DNA: TGTGCCAGCAGCTTGGGGTGCAGGGGTATCCCTGAAGCTTTCTTT; clone size: -; V gene: TRBV5-7; D gene: -; J gene: TRBJ1-1
CDR3 protein: CSVGGTLRTEAFF; CDR3 DNA: TGCAGCGTTGGGGGAACCCTCCGGACTGAAGCTTTCTTT; clone size: -; V gene: TRBV29-1; D gene: -; J gene: TRBJ1-1